This is a list of T cell receptor beta chains from one sample in a study of cytomegalovirus exposure and HLA in healthy donors. The protocol was immunoSEQ multiplex PCR, while the TCRdb copy is restricted to in-frame clones and leaves out a portion. The table records some 92,000 clones, under 85% of them present only once. Source material: PBMCs. These TCRs come from a man aged 25 to 40 in good health and CMV-seronegative. CDR3s include the opening cysteine and the closing phenylalanine or tryptophan. The order of the fields is D gene, J gene, clone size, V gene, CDR3 protein, CDR3 DNA. The D gene is left open where the match is weak. Only some rows state a clone size, as once, few, many or a class for expanded clones.

>.|TRBJ2-3|.|TRBV29-1
CSAVQRLTDTQYF
TGCAGCGCGGTGCAGCGGCTCACAGATACGCAGTATTTT
>TRBD1|TRBJ2-7|.|TRBV2
CASIGRDRYYEQYF
TGTGCCAGCATCGGCCGGGACAGATACTACGAGCAGTACTTC
>.|TRBJ1-6|few|TRBV30
CAWKGDYNSPLHF
TGTGCCTGGAAGGGGGACTATAATTCACCCCTCCACTTT
>TRBD2|TRBJ2-7|.|TRBV6-5
CASSYSPAGEGHEQYF
TGTGCCAGCAGTTACTCCCCAGCGGGGGAGGGCCACGAGCAGTACTTC
>.|TRBJ2-7|.|TRBV4-2
CASARAGGENEQYF
TGTGCCAGCGCCAGAGCTGGAGGTGAAAACGAGCAGTACTTC
>.|TRBJ2-6|.|TRBV7-9
CASSLEVASRWFISNVLTF
TGTGCCAGCAGCTTAGAGGTAGCTTCCAGATGGTTTATTAGCAACGTCCTGACTTTC
>.|TRBJ2-7|few|TRBV5-1
CASSLIGGANLYEQYF
TGCGCCAGCAGCTTAATAGGAGGCGCTAACCTTTACGAGCAGTACTTC
>.|TRBJ1-3|.|TRBV7-9
CASSLSNSGNTIYF
TGTGCCAGCAGCTTATCTAACTCTGGAAACACCATATATTTT
>.|TRBJ2-1|.|TRBV5-1
CASSAAWDSSEQFF
TGCGCCAGCAGCGCCGCCTGGGACTCTAGTGAGCAGTTCTTC
>.|TRBJ1-3|.|TRBV5-1
CASSLQGSVSGNTIYF
TGCGCCAGCAGCTTACAGGGTAGTGTCTCTGGAAACACCATATATTTT
>TRBD1|TRBJ2-7|.|TRBV19
CASSLGQGLNYEQYF
TGTGCCAGTAGTCTCGGACAGGGATTAAACTACGAGCAGTACTTC
>TRBD2|TRBJ2-1|few|TRBV6-1
CASSPAGGYNEQFF
TGTGCCAGCAGCCCAGCGGGGGGTTACAATGAGCAGTTCTTC
>.|TRBJ2-2|once|TRBV9
CASSARLLGSNTGELFF
TGTGCCAGCAGCGCCCGACTGCTGGGTTCGAACACCGGGGAGCTGTTTTTT
>TRBD1|TRBJ2-2|once|TRBV5-4
CASRRDRVGSGELFF
TGTGCCAGCCGAAGGGACAGGGTAGGCTCCGGGGAGCTGTTTTTT
>.|TRBJ1-4|.|TRBV7-2
CASSLSGQGNEKLFF
TGTGCCAGCAGCCTTTCGGGGCAGGGGAATGAAAAACTGTTTTTT
>TRBD1|TRBJ2-5|.|TRBV10-3
CAITDRASETQYF
TGTGCCATCACTGACAGGGCGTCGGAGACCCAGTACTTC
>.|TRBJ1-1|.|TRBV19
CASSILGTKGNTEAFF
TGTGCCAGTAGTATATTGGGGACAAAAGGTAACACTGAAGCTTTCTTT
>.|TRBJ1-3|.|TRBV4-3
CASSQDPPPGSGNTIYF
TGCGCCAGCAGCCAAGATCCCCCCCCAGGGTCTGGAAACACCATATATTTT
>.|TRBJ1-4|.|TRBV5-1
CASSLGTGIGEKLFF
TGCGCCAGCAGCTTGGGCACAGGGATAGGCGAAAAACTGTTTTTT
>.|TRBJ1-3|.|TRBV30
CAWSTGSGNTIYF
TGTGCCTGGAGCACAGGGTCTGGAAACACCATATATTTT
>TRBD1|TRBJ1-3|.|TRBV7-2
CASSLVRTGITSGNTIYF
TGTGCCAGCAGCTTAGTAAGGACAGGGATTACCTCTGGAAACACCATATATTTT
>.|TRBJ2-7|.|TRBV11-2
CASSLAGFSYEQYF
TGTGCCAGCAGCTTAGCCGGGTTCTCCTACGAGCAGTACTTC
>TRBD1|TRBJ2-1|.|TRBV7-8
CASSLRTGGSYNEQFF
TGTGCCAGCAGCTTAAGGACAGGCGGCTCCTACAATGAGCAGTTCTTC
>TRBD1|TRBJ1-1|.|TRBV4-2
CASSPQGQLNTEAFF
TGTGCCAGCAGCCCTCAGGGACAGCTGAACACTGAAGCTTTCTTT
>.|TRBJ2-7|.|TRBV9
CASSVDGVPQYF
TGTGCCAGCAGCGTAGACGGTGTACCGCAGTACTTC
>TRBD1|TRBJ1-5|.|TRBV6-1
CASEFTGGGNQPQHF
TGTGCCAGCGAATTTACAGGGGGTGGCAATCAGCCCCAGCATTTT
>.|TRBJ2-7|.|TRBV4-1
CASSRARLGGEQYF
TGCGCCAGCAGCCGAGCCCGTTTGGGGGGCGAGCAGTACTTC
>TRBD1|TRBJ2-3|.|TRBV2
CASALPGRRLGQAYGTDTQYF
TGTGCCAGTGCCCTCCCCGGCCGACGGTTAGGACAGGCTTATGGCACAGATACGCAGTATTTT
>TRBD1|TRBJ2-3|few|TRBV19
CASSSPGTGVTDTQYF
TGTGCCAGTAGTTCTCCCGGGACAGGGGTAACAGATACGCAGTATTTT
>TRBD1|TRBJ1-2|.|TRBV6-5
CASSYSALGQGDGYTF
TGTGCCAGCAGTTACTCCGCACTTGGACAGGGGGATGGCTACACCTTC
>.|TRBJ1-2|.|TRBV6-1
CASSEKGVYGYTF
TGTGCCAGCAGTGAAAAAGGGGTCTATGGCTACACCTTC
>.|TRBJ2-7|.|TRBV5-1
CASSLGAGGDNEQYF
TGCGCCAGCAGCTTGGGGGCGGGCGGAGACAACGAGCAGTACTTC
>.|TRBJ2-7|.|TRBV28
CASTTVVDEQYF
TGTGCCAGCACCACAGTAGTTGACGAGCAGTACTTC
>TRBD1|TRBJ1-2|.|TRBV27
CASSPQTGRVGYTF
TGTGCCAGCAGTCCACAGACAGGGCGGGTTGGCTACACCTTC
>.|TRBJ2-2|.|TRBV6-6
CASSRESGELFF
TGTGCCAGCAGCCGGGAGTCCGGGGAGCTGTTTTTT
>.|TRBJ1-1|.|TRBV19
CASSIQEPTEAFF
TGTGCCAGTAGTATACAGGAACCGACTGAAGCTTTCTTT
>.|TRBJ1-1|once|TRBV29-1
CSVQRGSTEAFF
TGCAGCGTTCAAAGGGGGTCCACTGAAGCTTTCTTT
>.|TRBJ1-1|.|TRBV6-5
CASSKAQGTEAFF
TGTGCCAGCAGTAAAGCGCAGGGGACTGAAGCTTTCTTT
>TRBD1|TRBJ2-7|.|TRBV27
CASSHTGQGTPYEQYF
TGTGCCAGCAGCCATACCGGACAGGGGACGCCCTACGAGCAGTACTTC
>TRBD1|TRBJ2-7|.|TRBV19
CASSMKGASGYEQYF
TGTGCCAGTAGTATGAAGGGGGCTTCTGGATACGAGCAGTACTTC
>.|TRBJ2-2|.|TRBV7-2
CASSLGALAGTNTGELFF
TGTGCCAGCAGCTTAGGGGCGTTGGCAGGAACAAACACCGGGGAGCTGTTTTTT
>.|TRBJ1-2|few|TRBV29-1
CSVGTPDGVNYGYTF
TGCAGCGTCGGGACTCCGGACGGAGTAAACTATGGCTACACCTTC
>.|TRBJ1-5|.|TRBV18
CASSPAGNQPQHF
TGTGCCAGCTCACCAGCAGGCAATCAGCCCCAGCATTTT